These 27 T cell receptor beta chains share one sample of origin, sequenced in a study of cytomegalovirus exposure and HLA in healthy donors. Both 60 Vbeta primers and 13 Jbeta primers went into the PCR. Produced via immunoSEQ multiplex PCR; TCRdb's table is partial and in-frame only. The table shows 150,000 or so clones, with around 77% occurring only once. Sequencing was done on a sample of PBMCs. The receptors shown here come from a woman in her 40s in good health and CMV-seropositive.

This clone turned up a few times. CDR3 loop: CASSQGVGNEQFF. Written as DNA, the CDR3 is TGTGCCAGCAGTCAAGGGGTAGGGAATGAGCAGTTCTTC. The V gene is TRBV6-5, the J gene TRBJ2-1; TRBD1 might be the D (5 bases). Germline V gives CDR1 MNHEY, CDR2 SVGAGI. There are 13 residues in the CDR3. Trimming removed 5 bases at V and 7 bases at J, with 12 bases between.

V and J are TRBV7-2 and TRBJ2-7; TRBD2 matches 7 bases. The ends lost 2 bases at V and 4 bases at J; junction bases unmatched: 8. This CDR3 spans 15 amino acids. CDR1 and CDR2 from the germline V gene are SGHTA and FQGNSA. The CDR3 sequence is CASSLTVAGGYEQYF. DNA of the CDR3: TGTGCCAGCAGCTTAACCGTAGCGGGCGGGTACGAGCAGTACTTC.

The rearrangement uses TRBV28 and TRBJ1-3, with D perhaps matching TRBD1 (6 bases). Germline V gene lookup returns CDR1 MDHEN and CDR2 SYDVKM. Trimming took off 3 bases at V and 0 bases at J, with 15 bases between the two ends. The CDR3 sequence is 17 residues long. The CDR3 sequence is CASSFSGGLGSGNTIYF. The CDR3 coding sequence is TGTGCCAGCAGTTTTTCGGGGGGCTTGGGCTCTGGAAACACCATATATTTT.

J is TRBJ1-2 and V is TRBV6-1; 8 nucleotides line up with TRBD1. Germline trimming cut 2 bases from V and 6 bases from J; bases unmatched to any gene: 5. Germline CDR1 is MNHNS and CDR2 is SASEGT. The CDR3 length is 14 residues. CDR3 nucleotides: TGTGCCAGCAGTGAATTTACAGGGGGTAATGGCTACACCTTC. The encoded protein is CASSEFTGGNGYTF.

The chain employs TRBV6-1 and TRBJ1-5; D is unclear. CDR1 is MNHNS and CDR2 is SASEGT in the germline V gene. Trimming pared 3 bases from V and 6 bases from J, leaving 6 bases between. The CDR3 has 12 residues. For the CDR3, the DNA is TGTGCCAGCAGTGATCCCGGTCAGCCCCAGCATTTT. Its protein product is CASSDPGQPQHF.

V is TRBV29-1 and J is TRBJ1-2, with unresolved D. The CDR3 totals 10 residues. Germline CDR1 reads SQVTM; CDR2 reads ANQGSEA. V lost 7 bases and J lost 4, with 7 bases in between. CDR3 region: CSAESYGYTF. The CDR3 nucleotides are TGCAGCGCCGAGAGCTATGGCTACACCTTC.

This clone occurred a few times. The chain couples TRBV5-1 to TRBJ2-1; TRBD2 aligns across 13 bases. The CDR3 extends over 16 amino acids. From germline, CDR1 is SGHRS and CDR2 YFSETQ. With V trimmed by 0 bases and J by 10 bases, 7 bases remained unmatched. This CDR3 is CASSLARLAGGPEQFF. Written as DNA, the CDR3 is TGCGCCAGCAGCTTGGCTCGACTAGCGGGGGGTCCGGAGCAGTTCTTC.

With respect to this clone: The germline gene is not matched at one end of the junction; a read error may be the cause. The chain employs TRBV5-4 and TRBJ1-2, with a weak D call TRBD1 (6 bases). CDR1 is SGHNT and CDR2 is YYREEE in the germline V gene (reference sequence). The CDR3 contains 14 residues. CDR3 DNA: TGTGCCAGCAGCCGCCCAGGGGTTAACTCTGGCTACACCTTC. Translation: CASSRPGVNSGYTF.

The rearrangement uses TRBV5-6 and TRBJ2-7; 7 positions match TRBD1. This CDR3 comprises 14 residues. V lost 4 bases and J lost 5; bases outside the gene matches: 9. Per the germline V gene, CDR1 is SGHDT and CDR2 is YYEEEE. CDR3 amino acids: CASSKGQLEDEQYF. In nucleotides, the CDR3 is TGTGCCAGCAGCAAGGGACAGTTGGAAGACGAGCAGTACTTC.

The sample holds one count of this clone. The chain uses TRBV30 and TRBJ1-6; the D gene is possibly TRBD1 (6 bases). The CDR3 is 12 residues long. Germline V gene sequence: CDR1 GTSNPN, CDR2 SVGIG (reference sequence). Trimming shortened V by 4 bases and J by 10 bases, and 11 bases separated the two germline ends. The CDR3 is CAWTQGTSPLHF. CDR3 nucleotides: TGTGCCTGGACCCAGGGGACCTCACCCCTCCACTTT.

CDR3: CASSLGLYYNYGYTF. Written as DNA, the CDR3 is TGTGCCAGCAGCCTTGGTCTATACTACAACTATGGCTACACCTTC. V gene TRBV5-6 combines with J gene TRBJ1-2, with D hard to call. The germline CDR1 and CDR2 sequences are SGHDT and YYEEEE. The CDR3 length is 15 residues. The V gene lost 4 bases and the J gene lost 2 bases, with 15 bases spanning the gap.

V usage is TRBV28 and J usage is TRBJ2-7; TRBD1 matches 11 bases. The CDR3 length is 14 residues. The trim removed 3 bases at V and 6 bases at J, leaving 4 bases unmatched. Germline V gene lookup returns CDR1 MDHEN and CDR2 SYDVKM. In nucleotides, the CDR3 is TGTGCCAGCAGTTTTACGGACAGGGGGCGCGAGCAGTACTTC. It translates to CASSFTDRGREQYF.

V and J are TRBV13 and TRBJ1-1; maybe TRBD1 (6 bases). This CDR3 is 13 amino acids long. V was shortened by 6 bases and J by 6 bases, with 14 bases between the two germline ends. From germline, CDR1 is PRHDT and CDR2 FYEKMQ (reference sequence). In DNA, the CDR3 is TGTGCCAGCAGGCACCAACAGGGACCTGAAGCTTTCTTT. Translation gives CASRHQQGPEAFF. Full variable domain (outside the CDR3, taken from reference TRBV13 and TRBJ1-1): AAGVIQSPRHLIKEKRETATLKCYPIPRHDTVYWYQQGPGQDPQFLISFYEKMQSDKGSIPDRFSAQQFSDYHSELNMSSLELGDSALYFCASRHQQGPEAFFGQGTRLTVV.

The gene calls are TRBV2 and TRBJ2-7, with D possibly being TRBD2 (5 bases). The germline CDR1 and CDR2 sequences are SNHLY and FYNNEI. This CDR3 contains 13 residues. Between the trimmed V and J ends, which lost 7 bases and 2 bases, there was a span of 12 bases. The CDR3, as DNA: TGTGCCAGCAAGCCGGGGATAACCTACGAGCAGTACTTC. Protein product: CASKPGITYEQYF.

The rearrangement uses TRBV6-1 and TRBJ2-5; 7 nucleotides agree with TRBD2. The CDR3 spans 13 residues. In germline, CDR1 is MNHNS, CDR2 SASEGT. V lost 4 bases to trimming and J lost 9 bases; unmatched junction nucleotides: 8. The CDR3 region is CASSGSGVEAQYF. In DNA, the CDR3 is TGTGCCAGCAGTGGGAGCGGGGTTGAGGCCCAGTACTTC.

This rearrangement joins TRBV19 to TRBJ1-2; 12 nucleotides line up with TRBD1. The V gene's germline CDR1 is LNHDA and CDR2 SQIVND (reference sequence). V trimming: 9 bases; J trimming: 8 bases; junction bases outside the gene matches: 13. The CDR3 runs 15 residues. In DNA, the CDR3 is TGTGCCAGCATTCTTTCGGGACAGGGGGCCGGCGGCTACACCTTC. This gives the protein CASILSGQGAGGYTF.

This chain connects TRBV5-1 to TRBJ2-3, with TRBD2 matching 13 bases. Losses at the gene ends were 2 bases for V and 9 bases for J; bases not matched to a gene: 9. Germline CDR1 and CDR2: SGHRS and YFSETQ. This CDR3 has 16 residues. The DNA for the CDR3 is TGCGCCAGCAGCTTTCAGACTAGCGGGGGGTTTAGCACGCAGTATTTT. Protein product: CASSFQTSGGFSTQYF.

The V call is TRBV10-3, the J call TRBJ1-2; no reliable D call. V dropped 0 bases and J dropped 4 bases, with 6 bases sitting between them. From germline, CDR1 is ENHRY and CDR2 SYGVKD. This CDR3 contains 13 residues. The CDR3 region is CAISESGSYGYTF. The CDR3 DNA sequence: TGTGCCATCAGTGAGTCTGGGAGCTATGGCTACACCTTC.

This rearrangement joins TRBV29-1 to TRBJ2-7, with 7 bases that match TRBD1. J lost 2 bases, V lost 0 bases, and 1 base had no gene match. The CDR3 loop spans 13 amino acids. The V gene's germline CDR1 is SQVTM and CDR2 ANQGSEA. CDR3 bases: TGCAGCGTTGAAGACAGGGGGACCTACGAGCAGTACTTC. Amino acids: CSVEDRGTYEQYF.

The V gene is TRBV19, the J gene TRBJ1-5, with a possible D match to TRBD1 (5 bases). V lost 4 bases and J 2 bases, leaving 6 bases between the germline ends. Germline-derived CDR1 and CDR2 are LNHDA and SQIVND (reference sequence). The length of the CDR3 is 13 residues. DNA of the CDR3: TGTGCCAGTAGTAGGGGGGGCAATCAGCCCCAGCATTTT. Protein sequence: CASSRGGNQPQHF.

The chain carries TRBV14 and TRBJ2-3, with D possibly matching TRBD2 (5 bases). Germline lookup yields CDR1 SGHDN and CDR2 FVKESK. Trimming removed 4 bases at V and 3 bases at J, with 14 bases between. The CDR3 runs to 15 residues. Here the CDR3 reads CASSPTGFRTDTQYF. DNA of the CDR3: TGTGCCAGCAGCCCTACGGGGTTTCGGACAGATACGCAGTATTTT.

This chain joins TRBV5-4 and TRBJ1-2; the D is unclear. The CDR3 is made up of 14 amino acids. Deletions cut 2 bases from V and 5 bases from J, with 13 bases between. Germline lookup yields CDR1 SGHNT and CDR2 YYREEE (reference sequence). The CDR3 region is CASSFVRGDYGYTF. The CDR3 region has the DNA TGTGCCAGCAGCTTCGTCCGGGGTGATTATGGCTACACCTTC.

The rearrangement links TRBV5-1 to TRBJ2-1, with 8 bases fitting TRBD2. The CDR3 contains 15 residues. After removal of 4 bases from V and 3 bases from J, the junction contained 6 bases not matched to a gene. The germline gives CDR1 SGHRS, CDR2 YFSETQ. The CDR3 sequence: CASSADSGNYNEQFF. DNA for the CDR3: TGCGCCAGCAGCGCAGATAGCGGGAACTACAATGAGCAGTTCTTC. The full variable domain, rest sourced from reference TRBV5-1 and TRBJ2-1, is KAGVTQTPRYLIKTRGQQVTLSCSPISGHRSVSWYQQTPGQGLQFLFEYFSETQRNKGNFPGRFSGRQFSNSRSEMNVSTLELGDSALYLCASSADSGNYNEQFFGPGTRLTVL.

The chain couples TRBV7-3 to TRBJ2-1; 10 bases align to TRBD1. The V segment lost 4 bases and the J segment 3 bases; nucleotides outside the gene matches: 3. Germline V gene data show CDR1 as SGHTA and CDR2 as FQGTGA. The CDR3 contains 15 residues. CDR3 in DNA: TGTGCCAGCAGCTCCGACAGGGGGCTCTACAATGAGCAGTTCTTC. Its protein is CASSSDRGLYNEQFF.

Written as DNA, the CDR3 is TGTGCCAGTCACCCGGGTCAAAGTGGCTACGAGCAGTACTTC. It yields the protein CASHPGQSGYEQYF. V usage is TRBV6-1 and J usage is TRBJ2-5; D is unclear. The DNA end is a closer match to TRBJ2-7, so the J assignment may be wrong. The CDR3 loop spans 14 amino acids. CDR1 is MNHNS and CDR2 is SASEGT in the germline V gene.

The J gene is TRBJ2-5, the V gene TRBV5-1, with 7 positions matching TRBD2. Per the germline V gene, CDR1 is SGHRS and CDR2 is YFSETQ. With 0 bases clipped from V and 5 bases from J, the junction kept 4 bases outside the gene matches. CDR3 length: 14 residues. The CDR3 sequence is CASSLGTSVETQYF. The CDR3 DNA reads TGCGCCAGCAGCTTGGGCACTAGCGTTGAGACCCAGTACTTC.

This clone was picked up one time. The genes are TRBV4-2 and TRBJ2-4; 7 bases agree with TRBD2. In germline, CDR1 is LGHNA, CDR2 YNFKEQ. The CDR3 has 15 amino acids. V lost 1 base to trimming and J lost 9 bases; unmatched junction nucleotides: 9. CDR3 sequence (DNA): TGTGCCAGCAGCCAAGGGGAGGGCGGGGGACTCATTCAGTACTTC. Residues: CASSQGEGGGLIQYF.